This T cell receptor beta chain emerged from a study of human T cells and chemical hapten exposure (dated by TCRdb to about 2021). About the study as a whole: For sensitization, 2% DPC in acetone was applied to an approximately 2 cm by approximately 2 cm area of upper inner arm skin. Throughout the approximately 26-week study period, patients were also given weekly therapeutic DPC doses on the scalp. Alopecia areata with under or over 50% scalp involvement, alopecia totalis and alopecia universalis were represented in the patient cohort, which was mostly female. This study followed changes in the peripheral blood TCR repertoire in vivo during primary and secondary sensitization of alopecia patients to the hapten diphenylcyclopropenone (DPC). Patch testing was done on the upper back using Finn chambers containing 0.01% DPC, and results were scored after 6 days according to International Contact Dermatitis Research Group standards. Libraries were pooled for sequencing, and variation in per-sample TCR yields was attributed mainly to small differences in library volumes within the pool. Blood for TCR sequencing was provided by twenty-nine alopecia patients at one to four time points (pre-sensitization, 2, 6 and 24 weeks). Patient blood was sampled pre-sensitization (week 0) and at 2, 6 and about 24 weeks after DPC sensitization.

Results the study describes overall, beyond this receptor: Significantly more large CDR3 similarity clusters were formed by expanded TCRs than by pre-sensitization or healthy control sets, consistent with antigen-driven responses. Patch test score correlated positively with the number of PT1 expanded TCRs, reaching significance at thresholds 8, 16 and 32 but not at 4. DPC sensitization did not change the number of TCRs with a frequency above 1 in 1000, and there was no evidence of changes in global repertoire structure. Alopecia, a presumed autoimmune disease, was present in all patients, so the immune response of the patients might differ from that of healthy individuals. Repeated subsampling changed both the strength of the expansion versus patch-test correlation and the threshold at which that correlation became significant.

The CDR3 holds 13 amino acids from the cysteine to the phenylalanine. The CDR3 DNA has 39 bases and is translated from base 1. CDR1 is given as SGHDT and CDR2 as YYEEEE, both from the germline V gene. V was cut back by 1 base and J by 7 bases, leaving a gap of 12 bases between them. This clonotype was seen a few times. Its antigen target is currently unknown. Base quality data are lacking; no much larger clone is found one base away. Library prep was done by RACE. For sequencing, a NextSeq 500 was employed. Library preparation attached unique molecular identifiers to individual cDNA molecules for quantitative, reproducible TCR counting. Both TCR alpha and TCR beta chains were sequenced from each blood RNA sample. The authors' analysis ran thus. Samples had a median of roughly 99,000 TCRs, with a range from roughly 20,000 to 690,600. The Decombinator software suite was used to annotate V, J and CDR3 in the TCR reads. For the PS versus PT1 abundance plots, all samples were subsampled to the same number of TCRs (28,000). TCRs were defined as expanded if absent before sensitization and observed at least eight times at the 2-week time point. TCRdb cleaned the public reads at Q25 with fastp, built clones with MiXCR and kept in-frame beta chains. Each entry merges the rows of one CDR3 protein and shows their most common DNA and genes. The V and J calls shown here were made by TCRdb, not taken from the authors' results. Present in this sample are around 110,000 distinct CDR3 sequences, around 12% of which were seen just once. The ten largest account for over 1.5% of the sample.

What this sample's time point label stands for: pre-sensitization, week 0. This sample's treatment or condition label indicates: therapeutic diphenylcyclopropenone sensitization with weekly scalp DPC. Blood at each patch-test visit was drawn before the patch test was applied. To be eligible, patients had to be aged 18 to 70, diagnosed with alopecia and judged suitable for DPC therapy, while pregnant patients were excluded. Unfractionated whole blood was collected in Tempus Blood RNA tubes, and total RNA was extracted from that blood. The sequence came from a woman between 45 and 65 years old with alopecia areata. Some clones in this sample may be carry-over from other donors' samples. The rearrangement joined TRBV5-6 to TRBJ2-7, with a weak D call of TRBD2 (5 bases match). The sequencing here drew on whole blood, taken in connection with sensitization to the hapten diphenylcyclopropenone (DPC). CDR3 region: CASSLRQTGEQYF. At the DNA level, the sequence is TGTGCCAGCAGCTTGAGGCAGACGGGGGAGCAGTACTTC. When the CDR3 is completed using the reference TRBV5-6 and TRBJ2-7 genes on either side, the full variable domain is DAGVTQSPTHLIKTRGQQVTLRCSPKSGHDTVSWYQQALGQGPQFIFQYYEEEERQRGNFPDRFSGHQFPNYSSELNVNALLLGDSALYLCASSLRQTGEQYFGPGTRLTVT.